Following are 9 T cell receptor beta chains from one sample sequenced in a study of vaccination and CD4 T cells after COVID-19 (dated by TCRdb to 2021 to 2024). Preparation of the library involved PCR. Instrument on record: Illumina iSeq 100. At the Johns Hopkins FTIC core, DNA from the cultured CD4+ T cells underwent TCR sequencing with the Oncomine TCR Beta short-read assay. Starting from the raw public reads, TCRdb applied fastp trimming at Q25, assembled clones with MiXCR and retained in-frame beta chains. Duplicate CDR3 protein sequences are folded into a single record with the most common DNA and genes. This sample comprises around 12,000 distinct CDR3 sequences, about 61% of them detected only once. The ten most abundant clones make up approximately 13% of the sample. The sample's treatment or condition label, decoded: roughly 10-day PBMC culture with coronavirus spike peptide pools or control peptides (ViraFEST assay).

These TCRs' antigens remain unknown. The specimen was CD4+ T cells from blood, cultured in vitro. The receptors were sampled from a human donor who had recovered from COVID-19.

This chain links TRBV7-2 with TRBJ2-2; D might be TRBD2 (6 bases). V dropped 7 bases and J dropped 0 bases, with 15 bases sitting between them. The germline gives CDR1 SGHTA, CDR2 FQGNSA. The CDR3 sequence is 16 residues long. The CDR3 spells CASTLNGGSNTGELFF. In DNA form, the CDR3 reads TGTGCCAGCACCCTAAATGGGGGGTCGAACACCGGGGAGCTGTTTTTT.

This sequence joins TRBV11-2 and TRBJ1-5; D is possibly TRBD1 (6 bases). The CDR3 contains 13 residues. Germline assignment: CDR1 SGHAT and CDR2 FQNNGV. V gave up 5 bases and J gave up 5 bases, with 10 bases separating them. For the CDR3, the DNA is TGTGCCAGCAGCGCGAACAGGGATCAGCCCCAGCATTTT. The encoded protein is CASSANRDQPQHF.

This clonotype has just one count. This CDR3 reads CASSLALSGYNEQFF. Written as DNA, the CDR3 is TGTGCCAGCAGCTTAGCTCTGAGTGGATACAATGAGCAGTTCTTC. This sequence joins TRBV7-2 and TRBJ2-1; D not resolved. Trimming cost V 0 bases and J 4 bases, with 10 bases left between them. CDR3 length: 15 residues. Germline V CDR1 and CDR2: SGHTA, FQGNSA.

V usage is TRBV24-1 and J usage is TRBJ2-5; the match to TRBD1 covers 8 bases. V gave up 3 bases and J gave up 1 base; unmatched junction bases: 12. The CDR3 totals 18 residues. Germline V gene lookup returns CDR1 KGHDR and CDR2 SFDVKD. CDR3 DNA sequence: TGTGCCACCAGTGATAACAGCCCCCAGGGGGCAACCCAAGAGACCCAGTACTTC. This translates into CATSDNSPQGATQETQYF.

The CDR3 DNA follows: TGTGCCAGTAGTAACATGGACGAGCAGTACTTC. Protein product: CASSNMDEQYF. This chain links TRBV19 with TRBJ2-7; D gene uncertain. This CDR3 has 11 amino acids. V was cut by 4 bases and J by 5 bases, with 6 bases left in between. CDR1 is LNHDA and CDR2 is SQIVND in the germline V gene (reference sequence).

V gene TRBV6-1 combines with J gene TRBJ1-2; TRBD1 is a possible D gene (6 bases). Trimming removed 2 bases at V and 8 bases at J, with 15 bases between. The CDR3 totals 14 residues. In germline, CDR1 is MNHNS, CDR2 SASEGT. The CDR3 protein is CASSETGASVGYTF. The CDR3 DNA is TGTGCCAGCAGTGAAACGGGGGCGTCGGTCGGCTACACCTTC.

The rearrangement joins TRBV11-2 to TRBJ2-2; tentative D call: TRBD2 (5 bases). The CDR3 is 15 amino acids. Trimming removed 1 base from V and 5 bases from J, with 11 bases in between. Germline loops: CDR1 SGHAT, CDR2 FQNNGV. The CDR3 loop reads CASSLVAGETGELFF. The CDR3 region has the DNA TGTGCCAGCAGCTTAGTGGCCGGGGAAACCGGGGAGCTGTTTTTT.

The chain combines TRBV6-2 or TRBV6-3 with TRBJ1-5; D gene ambiguous. Trimming shortened V by 4 bases and J by 3 bases, and 13 bases separated the two germline ends. The CDR3 loop spans 15 amino acids. The germline V gene encodes CDR1 MNHEY and CDR2 SVGEGT. CDR3 residues: CASSFNSLLNQPQHF. The CDR3 DNA reads as TGTGCCAGCAGTTTTAACAGCCTCCTCAATCAGCCCCAGCATTTT.

This clonotype occurred a few times. V usage is TRBV6-1 and J usage is TRBJ2-3; TRBD2 matches at 12 bases. Germline CDR1 MNHNS, CDR2 SASEGT. The V segment lost 7 bases and the J segment 0 bases; nucleotides outside the gene matches: 8. The CDR3 totals 17 residues. For the CDR3, the DNA is TGTGCCAGCACACGCCCGGGGACTAGCGGGAGCACAGATACGCAGTATTTT. It yields the protein CASTRPGTSGSTDTQYF.